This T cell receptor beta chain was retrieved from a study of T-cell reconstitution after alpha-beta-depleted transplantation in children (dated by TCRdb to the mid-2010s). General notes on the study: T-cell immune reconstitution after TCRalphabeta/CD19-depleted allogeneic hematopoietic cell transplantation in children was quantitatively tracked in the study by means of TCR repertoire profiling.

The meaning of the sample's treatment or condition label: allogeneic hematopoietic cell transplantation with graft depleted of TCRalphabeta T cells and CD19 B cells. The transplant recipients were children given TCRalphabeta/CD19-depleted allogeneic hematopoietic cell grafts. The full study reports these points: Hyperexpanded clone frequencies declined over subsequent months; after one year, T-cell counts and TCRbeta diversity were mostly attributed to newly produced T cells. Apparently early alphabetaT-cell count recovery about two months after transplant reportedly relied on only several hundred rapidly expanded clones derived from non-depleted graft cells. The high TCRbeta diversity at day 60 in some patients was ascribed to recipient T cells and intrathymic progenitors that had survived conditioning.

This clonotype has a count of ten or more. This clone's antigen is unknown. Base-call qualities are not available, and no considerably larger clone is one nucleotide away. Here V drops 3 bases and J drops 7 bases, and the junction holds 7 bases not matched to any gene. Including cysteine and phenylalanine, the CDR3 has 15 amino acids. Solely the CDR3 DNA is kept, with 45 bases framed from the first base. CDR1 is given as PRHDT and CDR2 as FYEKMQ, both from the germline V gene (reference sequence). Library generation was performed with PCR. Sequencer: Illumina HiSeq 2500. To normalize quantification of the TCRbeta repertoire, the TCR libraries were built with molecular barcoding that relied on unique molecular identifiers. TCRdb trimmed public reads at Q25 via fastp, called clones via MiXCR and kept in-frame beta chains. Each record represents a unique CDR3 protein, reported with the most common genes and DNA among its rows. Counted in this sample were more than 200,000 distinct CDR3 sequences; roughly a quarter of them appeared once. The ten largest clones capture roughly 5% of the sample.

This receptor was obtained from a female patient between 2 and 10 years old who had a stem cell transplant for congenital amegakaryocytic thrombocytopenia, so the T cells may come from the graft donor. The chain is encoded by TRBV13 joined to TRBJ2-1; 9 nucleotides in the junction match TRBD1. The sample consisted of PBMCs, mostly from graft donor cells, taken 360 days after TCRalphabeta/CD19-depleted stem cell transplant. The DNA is TGTGCCAGCAGCTTTCCGAGGACAGGGGTAAATGAGCAGTTCTTC. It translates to CASSFPRTGVNEQFF.